These 28 T cell receptor beta chains share one sample of origin, sequenced in a study of cytomegalovirus exposure and HLA in healthy donors. 13 Jbeta primers and 60 Vbeta primers were used for the PCR. Sequencing was performed with immunoSEQ multiplex PCR; in TCRdb, only in-frame clones are kept and a portion is missing. The data show 120,000 or so clones, around 85% seen once. The sequencing input was PBMCs. The receptors derive from a young man in good health and CMV-seropositive.

This clone was observed a single time. The chain carries TRBV7-2 and TRBJ2-5, with TRBD2 identical over 15 bases. The V and J ends lost 5 bases and 5 bases, in that order; junction bases with no gene match: 15. The CDR3 spans 19 residues. The germline V gene encodes CDR1 SGHTA and CDR2 FQGNSA. The CDR3 spells CASSNWGGLAGGLGETQYF. In nucleotides, the CDR3 is TGTGCCAGCAGCAATTGGGGTGGACTAGCGGGGGGGCTCGGGGAGACCCAGTACTTC.

This clone was counted a single time. J is TRBJ1-5 and V is TRBV19, with D possibly being TRBD1 (6 bases). This CDR3 contains 16 residues. Between the trimmed V and J ends, which lost 3 bases and 7 bases, there was a span of 19 bases. From germline, CDR1 is LNHDA and CDR2 SQIVND (reference sequence). CDR3 amino acids: CASSIFLPGAHQPQHF. CDR3 bases: TGTGCCAGTAGTATTTTTCTCCCAGGGGCCCACCAGCCCCAGCATTTT.

The gene calls are TRBV2 and TRBJ1-1; D uncertain. The V gene lost 4 bases and the J gene lost 0 bases, with 9 bases spanning the gap. CDR3 length: 14 residues. Germline assignment: CDR1 SNHLY and CDR2 FYNNEI. The CDR3 coding sequence is TGTGCCAGCAGTGGTGAGGTTATGAACACTGAAGCTTTCTTT. It is translated as CASSGEVMNTEAFF.

This rearrangement joins TRBV30 to TRBJ1-3; tentatively, D is TRBD1 (5 bases). The CDR3 spans 15 residues. The germline CDR1 and CDR2 sequences are GTSNPN and SVGIG (reference sequence). Trimming took off 5 bases at V and 4 bases at J, with 18 bases between the two ends. The CDR3 region is CAWGKEAGIGNTIYF. CDR3 bases: TGTGCCTGGGGTAAAGAGGCAGGGATAGGAAACACCATATATTTT. Looking up the rest from reference TRBV30 and TRBJ1-3 gives the full variable domain: SQTIHQWPATLVQPVGSPLSLECTVEGTSNPNLYWYRQAAGRGLQLLFYSVGIGQISSEVPQNLSASRPQDRQFILSSKKLLLSDSGFYLCAWGKEAGIGNTIYFGEGSWLTVV.

The genes are TRBV11-2 and TRBJ2-3, with 16 bases aligning to TRBD2. Unmatched junction bases numbered 6, after V lost 3 bases and J lost 9 bases. This CDR3 region has 16 residues. CDR1 is SGHAT, CDR2 FQNNGV, per germline. CDR3 loop: CASSFSGTSGGGTQYF. CDR3 nucleotide sequence: TGTGCCAGCAGCTTCTCCGGGACTAGCGGGGGGGGGACGCAGTATTTT.

The chain has TRBV29-1 and TRBJ1-1, with 7 bases fitting TRBD1. The germline gives CDR1 SQVTM, CDR2 ANQGSEA. The CDR3 consists of 14 residues. Trimming cost V 6 bases and J 4 bases; bases outside gene matches: 11. CDR3 coding DNA: TGCAGCGTGGCAAACAAGGGGGCGGGCACTGAAGCTTTCTTT. Its translation: CSVANKGAGTEAFF.

Only a few counts were recorded for this clone. This sequence joins TRBV5-5 and TRBJ2-2; D is undetermined. The CDR3 runs 13 residues. Trimming cost V 2 bases and J 5 bases, with 7 bases left between them. CDR1 and CDR2 from the germline V gene are SGHKS and YYEKEE (reference sequence). CDR3 region: CASSFVQTGELFF. CDR3 DNA sequence: TGTGCCAGCAGCTTTGTCCAGACCGGGGAGCTGTTTTTT.

This sequence joins TRBV4-3 and TRBJ2-7; 9 bases line up with TRBD1. The CDR3 length is 13 residues. The V and J ends lost 2 bases and 5 bases, in that order; junction bases with no gene match: 1. Germline V gives CDR1 LGHNA, CDR2 YSLEER. CDR3 nucleotide sequence: TGCGCCAGCAGCCAATGGACAGGGGACGAGCAGTACTTC. Its translation is CASSQWTGDEQYF.

This clone is medium-sized (0.01 to 0.1%) within its sample. V is TRBV11-2 and J is TRBJ1-4; D is undetermined. In germline, CDR1 is SGHAT, CDR2 FQNNGV. The length of the CDR3 is 16 residues. The germline V and J ends were trimmed by 5 bases and 4 bases, with 17 bases remaining between them. The CDR3 DNA is TGTGCCAGCAGCCCACTCAGTAGCGAGGTTAATGAAAAACTGTTTTTT. Its translation: CASSPLSSEVNEKLFF.

V usage is TRBV5-6 and J usage is TRBJ2-1, with 9 positions matching TRBD1. CDR3 length: 15 amino acids. V lost 4 bases, J lost 8 bases, and 10 bases stayed unmatched. Germline V CDR1 and CDR2: SGHDT, YYEEEE. The CDR3 region has the DNA TGTGCCAGCAGCCAGGGACAGGGTTTTATCTATGAGCAGTTCTTC. This translates into CASSQGQGFIYEQFF.

The rearrangement uses TRBV18 and TRBJ1-4; TRBD1 matches 7 bases. The CDR3 consists of 16 residues. Germline V gene lookup returns CDR1 KGHSH and CDR2 LQKENI. The trim removed 2 bases at V and 2 bases at J, leaving 5 bases unmatched. The chain's CDR3 is CASSPEGAMTNEKLFF. In DNA form, the CDR3 reads TGTGCCAGCTCACCAGAGGGGGCGATGACTAATGAAAAACTGTTTTTT.

This chain joins TRBV11-2 and TRBJ1-1; D is ambiguous. The CDR3 runs 14 residues. The germline CDR1 and CDR2 sequences are SGHAT and FQNNGV. Trimming removed 0 bases from V and 4 bases from J, with 9 bases in between. Written as DNA, the CDR3 is TGTGCCAGCAGCTTAGATCTCCGGGGCACTGAAGCTTTCTTT. It yields the protein CASSLDLRGTEAFF.

V usage is TRBV19 and J usage is TRBJ1-1; TRBD1 agrees at 9 bases. V was clipped by 5 bases and J by 5 bases; unmatched bases: 9. This CDR3 is 15 amino acids long. The germline V gene encodes CDR1 LNHDA and CDR2 SQIVND (reference sequence). CDR3 amino acids: CASSVGTGWETEAFF. The CDR3 DNA is TGTGCCAGTAGTGTGGGGACAGGGTGGGAGACTGAAGCTTTCTTT.

This chain uses TRBV9 with TRBJ2-3; TRBD1 matches 9 bases. The CDR3 runs 17 residues. CDR1 SGDLS and CDR2 YYNGEE come from the germline V gene. V dropped 0 bases and J dropped 4; count of bases not matched to a gene: 9. The CDR3 DNA sequence: TGTGCCAGCAGCGTAGATCGTACAGGGGGCAGCCCAGATACGCAGTATTTT. Translating gives CASSVDRTGGSPDTQYF.

This rearrangement joins TRBV2 to TRBJ2-5, with 11 bases matching TRBD2. The CDR3 totals 17 residues. J lost 4 bases, V lost 5 bases, and 12 bases had no gene match. The germline CDR1 and CDR2 sequences are SNHLY and FYNNEI. The CDR3 protein is CASSKQRLLAGAETQYF. The CDR3 bases are TGTGCCAGCAGTAAGCAACGCCTACTAGCGGGAGCAGAGACCCAGTACTTC.

The rearrangement uses TRBV7-9 and TRBJ1-1; D may be TRBD1 (5 bases). The CDR3 runs 13 residues. V was cut by 1 base and J by 5 bases, with 8 bases left in between. Germline V gene lookup returns CDR1 SEHNR and CDR2 FQNEAQ (reference sequence). The CDR3 region is CASSLGGETEAFF. The CDR3 nucleotides read TGTGCCAGCAGCTTAGGGGGGGAAACTGAAGCTTTCTTT. Looking up the rest from reference TRBV7-9 and TRBJ1-1 gives the full variable domain: DTGVSQNPRHKITKRGQNVTFRCDPISEHNRLYWYRQTLGQGPEFLTYFQNEAQLEKSRLLSDRFSAERPKGSFSTLEIQRTEQGDSAMYLCASSLGGETEAFFGQGTRLTVV.

This rearrangement joins TRBV7-8 to TRBJ1-5; a possible D gene is TRBD1 (6 bases). V lost 2 bases to trimming and J lost 3 bases, with 11 bases between them. Germline V gene sequence: CDR1 SGHVS, CDR2 FQNEAQ. The CDR3 is made up of 15 amino acids. The CDR3 coding sequence is TGTGCCAGCAGCTTAACAGGGTCCCCCAATCAGCCCCAGCATTTT. Its translation: CASSLTGSPNQPQHF.

This chain joins TRBV28 and TRBJ1-1, with D possibly matching TRBD1 (6 bases). Trimming removed 4 bases from V and 6 bases from J, with 18 bases in between. The CDR3 loop spans 15 amino acids. Germline V gene lookup returns CDR1 MDHEN and CDR2 SYDVKM. For the CDR3, the DNA is TGTGCCAGCAGTTCACTACCCAGGGGTTGGTCTGAAGCTTTCTTT. Protein sequence: CASSSLPRGWSEAFF.

V is TRBV7-9 and J is TRBJ2-3, with 8 bases fitting TRBD2. With V trimmed by 2 bases and J by 2 bases, 12 bases remained unmatched. The V gene's germline CDR1 is SEHNR and CDR2 FQNEAQ (reference sequence). The CDR3 spans 18 residues. The CDR3 loop is CASSLSRGLAGITDTQYF. DNA of the CDR3: TGTGCCAGCAGCTTATCACGCGGGCTAGCGGGCATCACAGATACGCAGTATTTT.

The CDR3 reads CASSQLLGRSKKNYGYTF. In DNA form, the CDR3 reads TGCGCCAGCAGCCAACTTCTGGGCAGGTCCAAGAAGAACTATGGCTACACCTTC. The chain links TRBV4-1 to TRBJ1-2; D gene ambiguous. The CDR3 runs 18 residues. Germline lookup yields CDR1 MGHRA and CDR2 YSYEKL. V was clipped by 2 bases and J by 2 bases, with 21 bases between them.

The chain recombines TRBV7-2 with TRBJ2-7, with no clear D. Germline V CDR1 and CDR2: SGHTA, FQGNSA. The CDR3 runs 15 residues. V was cut by 2 bases and J by 2 bases, with 13 bases left in between. CDR3 DNA: TGTGCCAGCAGCTTACGCGGTGAACGGCCCTACGAGCAGTACTTC. This codes for CASSLRGERPYEQYF.

This chain joins TRBV19 and TRBJ1-3, with unresolved D. Trimming removed 4 bases at V and 0 bases at J, with 10 bases between. The CDR3 extends over 15 amino acids. Germline V gene lookup returns CDR1 LNHDA and CDR2 SQIVND (reference sequence). This CDR3 reads CASSTGKSSGNTIYF. The CDR3 nucleotides read TGTGCCAGTAGTACGGGGAAGAGCTCTGGAAACACCATATATTTT.

The chain is built from TRBV5-5 and TRBJ2-2; possible D gene TRBD2, 5 bases. Looked up from germline, CDR1 is SGHKS and CDR2 is YYEKEE (reference sequence). There are 15 residues in the CDR3. Trimming left V 2 bases short and J 0 bases short, with 8 bases between. The CDR3 here is CASSFDGANTGELFF. The CDR3 DNA follows: TGTGCCAGCAGCTTTGACGGGGCGAACACCGGGGAGCTGTTTTTT.

This sequence joins TRBV30 and TRBJ2-3; D is unclear. Trimming left V 0 bases short and J 6 bases short, with 7 bases between. Germline CDR1 GTSNPN, CDR2 SVGIG (reference sequence). CDR3 length: 12 residues. CDR3 residues: CAWSVLRDTQYF. The CDR3 coding sequence is TGTGCCTGGAGTGTACTTCGGGATACGCAGTATTTT.

The J gene is TRBJ1-6, the V gene TRBV10-3; 7 nucleotides align to TRBD1. There are 15 residues in the CDR3. Germline CDR1 ENHRY, CDR2 SYGVKD. With V trimmed by 7 bases and J by 6 bases, 9 bases remained unmatched. The CDR3 sequence: CAITSGTAPNSPLHF. In DNA, the CDR3 is TGTGCCATCACTTCCGGGACAGCTCCTAATTCACCCCTCCACTTT.

V gene TRBV9 combines with J gene TRBJ2-7; TRBD1 matches 9 bases. Germline loops: CDR1 SGDLS, CDR2 YYNGEE. This CDR3 has 16 residues. With 3 bases clipped from V and 2 bases from J, the junction kept 9 bases outside the gene matches. The CDR3 bases are TGTGCCAGCAGCGGGCGAGACGGGACAGGGCCCTACGAGCAGTACTTC. Translated: CASSGRDGTGPYEQYF.

This sequence joins TRBV5-1 and TRBJ1-1; no reliable D call. Trimming took 0 bases from V and 1 from J, leaving 7 bases between them. This CDR3 has 14 amino acids. Germline V lookup: CDR1 SGHRS, CDR2 YFSETQ. For the CDR3, the DNA is TGCGCCAGCAGCTTGGGACATTCGAACACTGAAGCTTTCTTT. Translating it yields CASSLGHSNTEAFF.

V is TRBV5-5 and J is TRBJ2-6; perhaps TRBD1 as D (6 bases). This CDR3 has 16 amino acids. Germline assignment: CDR1 SGHKS and CDR2 YYEKEE (reference sequence). Trimming took off 1 base at V and 4 bases at J, with 12 bases between the two ends. CDR3 nucleotides: TGTGCCAGCAGCTTGATGGGGGCGCACGGGGCCAACGTCCTGACTTTC. It codes for CASSLMGAHGANVLTF.